This T cell receptor beta chain originates from a study of healthy donors' naive CD4 and CD8 T cells (dated by TCRdb to between 2014 and 2017). In terms of the full investigation: Donors were selected to cover three age groups (20-25, 40-50 and 60-70 years, several each), with a mean age of around 45, and half of the donors were female. For TCR alpha, a new primer set covering all functional IMGT alpha gene variants was designed, and the rest of the protocol matched the beta-chain workflow. Rearranged TCR alpha and beta chains from naive CD4+ and CD8+ T cells were sequenced in the study to test how TCR variation relates to lineage commitment. Peripheral blood mononuclear cells were obtained from 18 unrelated, healthy individuals. The donors were HLA-typed by sequencing at HLA-A, -B, -C, -DRB1, -DQB1 and -DPB1, using the SBTexcellerator protocol, an ABI3130xl analyzer and SBTengine software. Overall results and qualifications from the work: Because the alpha and beta chains were sequenced in bulk, pairing them was not possible, and so effects of the combined chains went unevaluated. The study did not directly address possible repertoire bias arising from homeostatic proliferation of naive T cells. In both chains, CD4+ lineage was associated with a positively charged CDR3, and CD8+ lineage was associated with a negatively charged CDR3. Reportedly, most V and J gene segments showed bias between naive CD4+ and CD8+ cells, and this bias held consistently across donors regardless of HLA genotype. V genes, J genes and CDR3 charge together appeared to explain around 12% of CD4/CD8 propensity variance, in a largely additive manner.

The V end loses 5 bases and the J end loses 3 bases, and a stretch of 11 bases separates them. The CDR3 goes from the cysteine to the phenylalanine over 13 residues. Just CDR3 DNA is preserved here, 39 bases in frame from base 1. Via the germline V gene (reference sequence), CDR1 is MNHEY and CDR2 SMNVEV. On this clonotype: No antigen is known for it. There are no base qualities to consult, and no much larger clone falls within one base.

Sequenced on a 454 GS FLX Titanium. A previously published linear amplification protocol was used to construct TCR libraries from 400 to 550 ng of total RNA. The Roche/454 Genome Sequencer with Titanium chemistry was used for sequencing. From the authors' description of their analysis: 70,000 to 100,000 rearranged TCR alpha transcripts were sequenced from 5 or 6 of the healthy donors. Duplicate transcripts were removed, and each unique TCR clonotype was defined by its CDR3 junction following IMGT nomenclature. In R 2.13.0, logistic regression modeled CD4 versus CD8 status on V and J genes, adjusting for donor effects, with Bonferroni correction for multiple testing. Using fastp at Q25 and MiXCR, TCRdb reprocessed the public reads and kept productive beta chains. Merged by CDR3 protein, the rows form single entries marked with the most common genes and DNA. These V and J calls derive from TCRdb rather than the authors' analysis. In this sample the table shows some 190,000 distinct CDR3 sequences, nearly 75% of which occur a single time. The ten most abundant clones make up less than 2.5% of the sample.

Cells with a CD4+CD8-CD45RO-CD45RA+ profile were isolated by FACS and defined as naive CD4+ T cells, and those with a CD8+CD4-CD45RA+CD27bright profile were defined as naive CD8+ T cells. Sorting used antibodies against CD4 (RPA-T4), CD8 (SK1), CD27 (O323), CD45RA (HI100) and CD45RO (UCHL1). The sample was naive CD4+ and CD8+ T cells sorted from blood, pooled from several donors. Reading the label with the study, this specimen's cell subset or site is: FACS-sorted naive CD4+ (CD45RO-CD45RA+) and naive CD8+ (CD45RA+CD27bright) T cells. The origin of this receptor is a pool of human donors in good health; the sample pools cells from several healthy donors. The sequence links TRBV27 to TRBJ2-7, with the D gene possibly TRBD1 or TRBD2, each one fitting 5 bases. DNA sequence: TGTGCCAGCAGTATCGGGGCGAACTACGAGCAGTACTTC. This sequence encodes CASSIGANYEQYF.